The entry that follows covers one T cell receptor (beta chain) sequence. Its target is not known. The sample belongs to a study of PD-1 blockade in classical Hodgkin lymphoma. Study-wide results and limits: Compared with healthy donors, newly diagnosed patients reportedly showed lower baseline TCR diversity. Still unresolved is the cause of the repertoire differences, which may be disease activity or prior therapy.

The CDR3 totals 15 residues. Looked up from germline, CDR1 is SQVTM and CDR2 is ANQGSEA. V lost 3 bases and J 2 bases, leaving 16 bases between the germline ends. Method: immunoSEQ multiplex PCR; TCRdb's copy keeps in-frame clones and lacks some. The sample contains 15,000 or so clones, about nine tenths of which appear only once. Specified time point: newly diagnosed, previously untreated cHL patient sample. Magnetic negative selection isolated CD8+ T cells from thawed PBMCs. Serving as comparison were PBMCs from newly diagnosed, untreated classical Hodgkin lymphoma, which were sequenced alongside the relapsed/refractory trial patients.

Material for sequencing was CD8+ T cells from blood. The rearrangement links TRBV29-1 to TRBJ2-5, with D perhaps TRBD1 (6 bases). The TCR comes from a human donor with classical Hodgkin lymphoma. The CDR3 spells CSVEGAAPVQETQYF. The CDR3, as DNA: TGCAGCGTTGAGGGGGCAGCCCCAGTACAAGAGACCCAGTACTTC.